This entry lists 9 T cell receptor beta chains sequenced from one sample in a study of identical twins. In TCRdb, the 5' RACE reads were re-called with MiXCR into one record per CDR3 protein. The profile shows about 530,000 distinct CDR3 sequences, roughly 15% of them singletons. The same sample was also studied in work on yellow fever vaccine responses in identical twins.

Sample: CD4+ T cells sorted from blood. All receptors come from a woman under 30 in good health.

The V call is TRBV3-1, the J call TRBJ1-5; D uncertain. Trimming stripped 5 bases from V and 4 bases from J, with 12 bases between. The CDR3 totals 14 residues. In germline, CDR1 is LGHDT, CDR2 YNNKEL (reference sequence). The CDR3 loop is CASSDQVLNQPQHF. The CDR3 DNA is TGTGCCAGCAGCGACCAGGTACTTAATCAGCCCCAGCATTTT.

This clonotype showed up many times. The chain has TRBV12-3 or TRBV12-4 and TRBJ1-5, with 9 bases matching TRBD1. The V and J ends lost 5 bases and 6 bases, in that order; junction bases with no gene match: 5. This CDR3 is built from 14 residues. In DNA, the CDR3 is TGTGCCAGCAGTCCACAGGGGGCTGTTCAGCCCCAGCATTTT. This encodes CASSPQGAVQPQHF.

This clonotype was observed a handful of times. The DNA of the CDR3 is TGTGCCAGCAGCCCGCTAAGGGGTCACGAGCAGTACTTC. This encodes CASSPLRGHEQYF. V usage is TRBV7-2 and J usage is TRBJ2-7; D might be TRBD1 (5 bases). This CDR3 has 13 amino acids. V was pared by 5 bases and J by 5 bases, with 13 bases between. Germline lookup yields CDR1 SGHTA and CDR2 FQGNSA.

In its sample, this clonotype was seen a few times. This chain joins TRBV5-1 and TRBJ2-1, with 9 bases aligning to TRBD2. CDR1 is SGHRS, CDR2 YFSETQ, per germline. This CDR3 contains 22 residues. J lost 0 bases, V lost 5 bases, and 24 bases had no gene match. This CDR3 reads CASSPRPSSGLAGFSSYNEQFF. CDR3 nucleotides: TGCGCCAGCAGTCCGAGGCCCTCGTCGGGACTAGCAGGCTTCAGCTCCTACAATGAGCAGTTCTTC.

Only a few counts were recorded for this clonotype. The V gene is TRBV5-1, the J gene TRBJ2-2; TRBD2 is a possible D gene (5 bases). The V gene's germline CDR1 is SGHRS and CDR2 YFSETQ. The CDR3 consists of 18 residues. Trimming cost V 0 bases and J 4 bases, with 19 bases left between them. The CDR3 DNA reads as TGCGCCAGCAGCTTGGTTGGCATGAGTGGGAGCGGCACCGGGGAGCTGTTTTTT. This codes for CASSLVGMSGSGTGELFF.

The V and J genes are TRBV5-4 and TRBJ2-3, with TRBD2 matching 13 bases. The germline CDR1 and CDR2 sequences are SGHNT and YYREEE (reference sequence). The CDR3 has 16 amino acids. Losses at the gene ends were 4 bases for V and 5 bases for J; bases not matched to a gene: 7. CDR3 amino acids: CASSTGTSGMEDTQYF. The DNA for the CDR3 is TGTGCCAGCAGCACAGGGACTAGCGGGATGGAAGATACGCAGTATTTT.

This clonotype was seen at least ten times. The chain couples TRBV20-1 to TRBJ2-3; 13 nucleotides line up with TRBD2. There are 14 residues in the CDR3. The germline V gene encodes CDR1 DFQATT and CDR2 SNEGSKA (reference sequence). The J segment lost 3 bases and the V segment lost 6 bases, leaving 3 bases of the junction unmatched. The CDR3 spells CSAGTSGATDTQYF. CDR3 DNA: TGCAGTGCGGGGACTAGCGGGGCAACAGATACGCAGTATTTT.

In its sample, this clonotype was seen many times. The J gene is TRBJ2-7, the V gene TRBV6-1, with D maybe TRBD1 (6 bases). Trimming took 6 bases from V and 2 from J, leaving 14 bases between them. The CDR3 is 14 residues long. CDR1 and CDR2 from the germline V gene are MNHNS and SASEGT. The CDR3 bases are TGTGCCAGCAGCCCCCAGCCAGGGGCCTACGAGCAGTACTTC. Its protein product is CASSPQPGAYEQYF.

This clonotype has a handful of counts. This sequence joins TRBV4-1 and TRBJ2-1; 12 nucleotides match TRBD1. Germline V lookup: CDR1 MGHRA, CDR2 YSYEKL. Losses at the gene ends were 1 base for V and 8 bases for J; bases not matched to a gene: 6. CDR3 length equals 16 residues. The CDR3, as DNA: TGCGCCAGCAGCCAAGGGCCGGGACAGGGGGCGTATGAGCAGTTCTTC. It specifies CASSQGPGQGAYEQFF.